The source of this TCR beta chain is a study of blood T cell repertoires in COVID-19 (dated by TCRdb to 2018 to 2021). About the full investigation: Collaborator samples came from the United States, Italy and Spain and covered acute and convalescent phases of COVID-19. The prospective study material was composed of cDNA or gDNA derived from T cells, B-cell-depleted T cells, or PBMCs. The samples were drawn from two sources: the first 160 participants of the ongoing ImmuneRACE study, and some 1,300 subjects contributed by 6 global collaborators. The dataset comprised deeply sampled blood TCRbeta repertoires from subjects exposed to, actively infected with, or recovered from COVID-19. A de-identified subject ID, COVID-19 status, age in years and sex were almost always included in the sample metadata. The repertoires were made available in a free public database intended to serve as a resource for research on the immune response to SARS-CoV-2. Where HLA class I and class II types were available, the types were taken from metadata supplied by the sample provider, not from assay-based typing. The full study reports these points: The quantity of clinical and demographic metadata differed by source and by participant and was supplied without curation.

Notes on this clone: There is no known antigen for this receptor. There are no base qualities to consult, and no much larger clone falls within one base.

Participants in the prospective study were aged 18 to 89 years, lived in about two dozen United States geographic areas, and enrolled through a virtual design. In the prospective study, cohorts were assigned on the basis of participant-reported clinical history obtained from a screening survey and a study questionnaire. Recovered participants in ImmuneRACE Cohort 3 were defined by two consecutive negative NP/OP PCR tests, clearance by a healthcare professional, or resolution of symptoms. Each participant in the prospective study had whole blood, serum and a nasopharyngeal or oropharyngeal swab collected by mobile phlebotomists. Over a roughly two-month period, participants in the prospective study had the option of providing additional blood draws and questionnaires. Prospective study blood samples were shipped either frozen or at room temperature before DNA extraction. Trimming removed 4 bases from V and 8 bases from J; the gene matches leave 7 bases unexplained. CDR1 and CDR2, looked up from the germline V gene (reference sequence), are LGHDT and YNNKEL. The CDR3 numbers 14 residues from cysteine through phenylalanine. Left in the record is the CDR3 DNA by itself, 42 bases read in frame from the first base.

TCRbeta CDR3 regions were amplified from genomic DNA using the immunoSEQ Assay, a bias-controlled multiplex PCR. As for the original processing: Nucleated cell counts per sample were estimated from amplification of reference gene primers within the assay. To quantify the absolute abundance of each unique TCRbeta CDR3 rearrangement, sequence reads were collapsed and filtered. For each sample, productive Simpson clonality was calculated as the square root of Simpson's diversity index over productive rearrangements. In its TCRdb copy, this immuneACCESS table keeps in-frame sequences only and misses some clones. Where compared with another copy, unresolved V genes explain less than half of these, and the others have no known cause. V and J calls plus clone size are reproduced from that table; the DNA served to infer D and trimming. The sample contains about 400,000 clones, roughly 89% of them found a single time. About 1.8% of the sample is in the top ten clones.

The source of this sequence is a woman younger than 45 who had recovered from COVID-19. The sequenced sample was PBMCs or T cells enriched from blood (not recorded which). The rearranged chain carries TRBV3-1 (or the pseudogene TRBV3-2) and TRBJ1-4, and TRBD1 aligns with 7 junction nucleotides. The DNA reads TGTGCCAGCAGCCGAGGGGGCGCGAGGGAAAAACTGTTTTTT. It codes for CASSRGGAREKLFF.